The 5 T cell receptor beta chains presented below share a single source sample, sequenced in a study of shared clonotypes between healthy human individuals. Profiling relied on immunoSEQ multiplex PCR, and the TCRdb table lists in-frame clones only, not all of them. The sample carries some 2,400,000 clones, approximately 95% recorded once. Sequencing used naive CD4+ T cells sorted from blood. The subset here: CD45RA+ positively selected. The source is a man aged 18-30 years in good health.

To note about this clone: One junction end does not reproduce the germline sequence, and a read error may be involved. The chain combines TRBV7-7 with TRBJ2-2; D not resolved. Germline values: CDR1 SSHAT, CDR2 FNYEAQ (reference sequence). The CDR3 is 15 residues long. In DNA, the CDR3 is TGTGCTAGCAGCTCCGACGGCCATAACACCGGGGAGCTGTTTTTT. This gives the protein CASSSDGHNTGELFF.

This clone was counted a single time. In the same sample, other DNA sequences code for this CDR3. The chain uses TRBV5-1 and TRBJ2-5; TRBD2 matches at 11 bases. Germline values: CDR1 SGHRS, CDR2 YFSETQ. The CDR3 length is 16 residues. With V trimmed by 0 bases and J by 5 bases, 6 bases remained unmatched. Written as DNA, the CDR3 is TGCGCCAGCAGCTTGGGTAGCGGGGGGGCTGGTGAGACCCAGTACTTC. Translated, it gives CASSLGSGGAGETQYF.

The chain employs TRBV9 and TRBJ2-3; TRBD2 matches at 9 bases. Trimming cost V 0 bases and J 2 bases; bases outside gene matches: 13. The germline V gene has CDR1 SGDLS and CDR2 YYNGEE. This CDR3 region has 19 residues. CDR3 DNA sequence: TGTGCCAGCAGCGTAGAGGCAGGGGGGCTAGCGGGGACCACAGATACGCAGTATTTT. Translating gives CASSVEAGGLAGTTDTQYF. The full variable domain, completed using reference TRBV9 and TRBJ2-3, is DSGVTQTPKHLITATGQRVTLRCSPRSGDLSVYWYQQSLDQGLQFLIQYYNGEERAKGNILERFSAQQFPDLHSELNLSSLELGDSALYFCASSVEAGGLAGTTDTQYFGPGTRLTVL.

A note on this clone: Other DNA sequences in the same sample also yield this CDR3. The V gene is TRBV5-1, the J gene TRBJ2-5, with D perhaps matching TRBD2 (5 bases). V was cut by 4 bases and J by 1 base, with 8 bases left in between. Germline V gives CDR1 SGHRS, CDR2 YFSETQ. The CDR3 extends over 13 amino acids. As DNA, the CDR3 is TGCGCCAGCAGCCGAGGGATCCAAGAGACCCAGTACTTC. It encodes CASSRGIQETQYF.

V usage is TRBV27 and J usage is TRBJ2-1, with 9 bases aligning to TRBD2. The length of the CDR3 is 15 residues. V lost 8 bases to trimming and J lost 4 bases; unmatched junction nucleotides: 9. The V gene's germline CDR1 is MNHEY and CDR2 SMNVEV (reference sequence). The CDR3 spells CASRSAGGRYNEQFF. The CDR3 DNA reads TGTGCCAGCCGATCGGCGGGGGGGCGTTACAATGAGCAGTTCTTC.